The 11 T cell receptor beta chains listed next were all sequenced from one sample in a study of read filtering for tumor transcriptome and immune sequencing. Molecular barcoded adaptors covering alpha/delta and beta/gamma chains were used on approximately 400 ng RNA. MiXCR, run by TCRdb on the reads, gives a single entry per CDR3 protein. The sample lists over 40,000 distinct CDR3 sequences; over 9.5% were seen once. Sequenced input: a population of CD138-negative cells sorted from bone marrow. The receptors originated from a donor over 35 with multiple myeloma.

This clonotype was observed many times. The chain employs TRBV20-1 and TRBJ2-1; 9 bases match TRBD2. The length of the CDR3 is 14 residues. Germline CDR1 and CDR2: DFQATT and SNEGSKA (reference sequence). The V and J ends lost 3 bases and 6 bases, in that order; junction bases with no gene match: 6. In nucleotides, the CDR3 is TGCAGTGCTAGTTCCAGCGGGAGGCTCAATGAGCAGTTCTTC. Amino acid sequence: CSASSSGRLNEQFF.

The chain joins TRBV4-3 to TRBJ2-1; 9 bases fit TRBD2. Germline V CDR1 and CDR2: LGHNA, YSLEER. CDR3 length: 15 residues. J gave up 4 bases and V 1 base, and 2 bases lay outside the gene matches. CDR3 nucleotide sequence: TGCGCCAGCAGCCAAGCCCTAGCGGGATACAATGAGCAGTTCTTC. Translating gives CASSQALAGYNEQFF.

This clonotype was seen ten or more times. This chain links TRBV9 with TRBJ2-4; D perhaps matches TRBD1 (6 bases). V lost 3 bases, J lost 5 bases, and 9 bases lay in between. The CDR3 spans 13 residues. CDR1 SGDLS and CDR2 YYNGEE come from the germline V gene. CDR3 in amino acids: CASSDDRQNIQYF. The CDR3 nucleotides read TGTGCCAGCAGCGACGACAGGCAAAACATTCAGTACTTC.

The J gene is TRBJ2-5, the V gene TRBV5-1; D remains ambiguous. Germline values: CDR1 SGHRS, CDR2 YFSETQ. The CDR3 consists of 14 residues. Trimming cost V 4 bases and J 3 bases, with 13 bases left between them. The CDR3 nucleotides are TGCGCCAGCAGCCCTGCGCAGATAGAAGAGACCCAGTACTTC. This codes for CASSPAQIEETQYF.

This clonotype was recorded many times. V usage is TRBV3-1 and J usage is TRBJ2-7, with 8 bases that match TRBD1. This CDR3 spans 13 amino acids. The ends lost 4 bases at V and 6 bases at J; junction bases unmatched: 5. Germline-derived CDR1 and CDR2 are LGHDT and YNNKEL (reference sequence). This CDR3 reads CASSLRGLGEQYF. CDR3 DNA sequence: TGTGCCAGCAGCCTCAGGGGGCTGGGCGAGCAGTACTTC.

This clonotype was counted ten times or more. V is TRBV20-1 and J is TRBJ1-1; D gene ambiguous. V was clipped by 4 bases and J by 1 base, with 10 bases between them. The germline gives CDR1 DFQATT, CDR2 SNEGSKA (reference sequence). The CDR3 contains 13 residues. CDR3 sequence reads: CSATDGSNTEAFF. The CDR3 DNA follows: TGCAGTGCTACGGACGGCTCGAACACTGAAGCTTTCTTT.

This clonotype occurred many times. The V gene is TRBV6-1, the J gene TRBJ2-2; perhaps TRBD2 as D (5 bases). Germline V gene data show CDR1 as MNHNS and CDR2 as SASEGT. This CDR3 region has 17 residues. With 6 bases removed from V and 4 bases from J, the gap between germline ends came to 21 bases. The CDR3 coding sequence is TGTGCCAGCAGAGGCCCTGTGCTAGCAGGTAGCACCGGGGAGCTGTTTTTT. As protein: CASRGPVLAGSTGELFF.

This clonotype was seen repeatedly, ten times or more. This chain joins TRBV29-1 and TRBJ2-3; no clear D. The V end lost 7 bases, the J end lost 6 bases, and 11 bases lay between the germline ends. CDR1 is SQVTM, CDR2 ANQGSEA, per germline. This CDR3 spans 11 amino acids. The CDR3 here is CSAREGDTQYF. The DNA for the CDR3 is TGCAGCGCCCGTGAAGGGGATACGCAGTATTTT.

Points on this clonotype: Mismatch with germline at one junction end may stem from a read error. The CDR3 nucleotides read TGCGCCAGCATCTTACCTGGACTAGTGAATGAACAGTTCTTC. It yields the protein CASILPGLVNEQFF. The rearrangement links TRBV5-1 to TRBJ2-1; 7 bases are shared with TRBD2. Looked up from germline, CDR1 is SGHRS and CDR2 is YFSETQ. This CDR3 has 14 amino acids. The full variable domain, its missing parts supplied by reference TRBV5-1 and TRBJ2-1, is KAGVTQTPRYLIKTRGQQVTLSCSPISGHRSVSWYQQTPGQGLQFLFEYFSETQRNKGNFPGRFSGRQFSNSRSEMNVSTLELGDSALYLCASILPGLVNEQFFGPGTRLTVL.

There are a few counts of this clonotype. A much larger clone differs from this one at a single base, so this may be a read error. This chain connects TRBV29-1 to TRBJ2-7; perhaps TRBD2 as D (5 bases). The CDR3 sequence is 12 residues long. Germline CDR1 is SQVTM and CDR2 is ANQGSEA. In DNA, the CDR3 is TGCAGCGGCGCCACCCCCCTGGGAGAGCATTACTTC. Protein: CSGATPLGEHYF.

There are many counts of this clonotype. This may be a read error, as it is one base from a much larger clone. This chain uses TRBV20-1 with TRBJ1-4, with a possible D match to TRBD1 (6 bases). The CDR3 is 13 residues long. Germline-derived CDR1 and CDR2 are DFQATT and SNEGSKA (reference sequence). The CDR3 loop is CSARVQGGGKRFF. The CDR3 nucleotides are TGCAGTGCTAGAGTACAGGGTGGAGGAAAACGGTTTTTT.